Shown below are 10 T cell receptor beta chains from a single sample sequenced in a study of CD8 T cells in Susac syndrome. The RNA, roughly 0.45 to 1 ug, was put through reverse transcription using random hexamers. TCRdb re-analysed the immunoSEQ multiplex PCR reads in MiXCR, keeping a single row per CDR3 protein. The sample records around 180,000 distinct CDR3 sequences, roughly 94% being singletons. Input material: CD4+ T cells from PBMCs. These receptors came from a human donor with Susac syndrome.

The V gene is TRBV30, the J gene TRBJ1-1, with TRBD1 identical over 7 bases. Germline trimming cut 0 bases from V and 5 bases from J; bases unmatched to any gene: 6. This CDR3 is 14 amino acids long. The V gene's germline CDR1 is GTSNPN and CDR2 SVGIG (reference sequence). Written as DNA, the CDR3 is TGTGCCTGGAGTGTACGACAGGGCGGAACTGAAGCTTTCTTT. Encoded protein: CAWSVRQGGTEAFF.

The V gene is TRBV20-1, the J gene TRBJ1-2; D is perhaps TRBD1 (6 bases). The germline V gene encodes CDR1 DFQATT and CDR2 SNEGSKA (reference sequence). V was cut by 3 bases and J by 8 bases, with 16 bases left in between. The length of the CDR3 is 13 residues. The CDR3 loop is CSASQTGSLGYTF. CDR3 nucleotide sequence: TGCAGTGCTAGCCAGACAGGCTCTCTGGGCTACACCTTC.

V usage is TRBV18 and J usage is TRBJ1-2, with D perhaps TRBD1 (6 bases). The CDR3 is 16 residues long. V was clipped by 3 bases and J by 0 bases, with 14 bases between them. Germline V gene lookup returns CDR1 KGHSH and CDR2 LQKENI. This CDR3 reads CASSPLDSPSNYGYTF. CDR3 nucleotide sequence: TGTGCCAGCTCACCCTTGGACAGCCCGTCTAACTATGGCTACACCTTC.

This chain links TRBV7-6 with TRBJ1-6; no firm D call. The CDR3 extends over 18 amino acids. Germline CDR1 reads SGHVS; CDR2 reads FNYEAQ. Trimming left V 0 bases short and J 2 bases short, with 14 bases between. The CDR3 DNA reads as TGTGCCAGCAGCTTAGCTCCGCCTAGCGGGACCTATAATTCACCCCTCCACTTT. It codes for CASSLAPPSGTYNSPLHF.

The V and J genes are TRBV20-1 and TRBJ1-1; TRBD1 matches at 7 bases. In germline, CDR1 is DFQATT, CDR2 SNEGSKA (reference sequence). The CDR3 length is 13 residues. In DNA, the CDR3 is TGCAGCGCCGACAGGGAAAAGAACACTGAAGCTTTCTTT. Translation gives CSADREKNTEAFF.

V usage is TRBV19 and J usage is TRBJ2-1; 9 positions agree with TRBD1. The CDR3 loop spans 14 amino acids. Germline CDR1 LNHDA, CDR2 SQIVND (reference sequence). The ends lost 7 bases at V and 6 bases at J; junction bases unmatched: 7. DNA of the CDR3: TGTGCCAGTACATACCGGGACAGGGTCAATGAGCAGTTCTTC. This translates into CASTYRDRVNEQFF.

The CDR3 reads CSARDDRGRYEQYF. The CDR3 coding sequence is TGCAGTGCTAGGGATGACAGGGGGCGGTACGAGCAGTACTTC. The V and J genes are TRBV20-1 and TRBJ2-7; 10 bases fit TRBD1. The junction had 6 bases not matched to a gene; V was cut back by 3 bases and J by 4 bases. The germline V gene has CDR1 DFQATT and CDR2 SNEGSKA (reference sequence). The CDR3 has 14 residues.

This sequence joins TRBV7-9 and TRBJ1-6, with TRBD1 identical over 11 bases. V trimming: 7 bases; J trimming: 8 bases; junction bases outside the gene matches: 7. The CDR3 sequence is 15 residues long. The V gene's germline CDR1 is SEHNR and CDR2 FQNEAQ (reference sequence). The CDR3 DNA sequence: TGTGCCAGCAACAGCGGGACAGGGGGAGATTCACCCCTCCACTTT. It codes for CASNSGTGGDSPLHF.

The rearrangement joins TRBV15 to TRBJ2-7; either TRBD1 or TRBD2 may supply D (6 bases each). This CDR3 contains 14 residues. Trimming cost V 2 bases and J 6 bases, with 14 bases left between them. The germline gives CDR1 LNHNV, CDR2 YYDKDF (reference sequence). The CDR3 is CATSRSRGGPEQYF. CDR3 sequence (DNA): TGTGCCACCAGCAGATCACGAGGGGGGCCCGAGCAGTACTTC.

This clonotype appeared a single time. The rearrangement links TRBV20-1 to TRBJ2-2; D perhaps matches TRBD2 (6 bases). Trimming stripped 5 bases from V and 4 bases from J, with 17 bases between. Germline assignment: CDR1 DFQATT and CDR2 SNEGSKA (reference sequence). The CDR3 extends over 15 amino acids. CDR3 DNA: TGCAGTGCTCAACGATCTAGCGACGGCACCGGGGAGCTGTTTTTT. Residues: CSAQRSSDGTGELFF.